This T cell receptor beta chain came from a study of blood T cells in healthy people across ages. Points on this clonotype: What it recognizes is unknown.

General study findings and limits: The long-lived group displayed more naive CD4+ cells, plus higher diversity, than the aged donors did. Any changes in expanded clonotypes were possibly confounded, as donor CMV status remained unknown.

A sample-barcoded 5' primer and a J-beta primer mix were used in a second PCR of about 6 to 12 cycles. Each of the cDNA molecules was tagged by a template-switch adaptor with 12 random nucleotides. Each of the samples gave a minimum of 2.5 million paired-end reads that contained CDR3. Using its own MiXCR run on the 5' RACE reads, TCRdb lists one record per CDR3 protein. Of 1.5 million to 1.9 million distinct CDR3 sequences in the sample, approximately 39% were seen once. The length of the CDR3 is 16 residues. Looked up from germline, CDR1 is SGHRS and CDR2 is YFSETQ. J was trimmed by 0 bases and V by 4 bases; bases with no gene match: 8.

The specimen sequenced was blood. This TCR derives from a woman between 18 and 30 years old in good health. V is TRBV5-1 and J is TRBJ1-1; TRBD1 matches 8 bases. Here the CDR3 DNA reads TGCGCCAGCAGCGCCGGGACAGGAGACATGAACACTGAAGCTTTCTTT. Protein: CASSAGTGDMNTEAFF.